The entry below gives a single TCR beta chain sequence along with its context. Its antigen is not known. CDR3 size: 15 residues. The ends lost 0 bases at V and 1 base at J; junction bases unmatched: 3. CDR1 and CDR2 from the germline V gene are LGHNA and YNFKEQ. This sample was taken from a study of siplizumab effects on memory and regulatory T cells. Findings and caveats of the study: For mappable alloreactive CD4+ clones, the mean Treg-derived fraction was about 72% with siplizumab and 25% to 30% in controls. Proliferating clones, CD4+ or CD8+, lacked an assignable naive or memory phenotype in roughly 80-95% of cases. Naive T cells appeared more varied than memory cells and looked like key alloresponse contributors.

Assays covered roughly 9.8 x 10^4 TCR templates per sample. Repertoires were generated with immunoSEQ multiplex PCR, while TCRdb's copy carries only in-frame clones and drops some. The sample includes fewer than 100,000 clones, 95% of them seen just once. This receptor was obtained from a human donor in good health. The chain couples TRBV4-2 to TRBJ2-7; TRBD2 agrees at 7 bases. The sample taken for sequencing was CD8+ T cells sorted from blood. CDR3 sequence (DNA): TGTGCCAGCAGCCAAGAAGAAGCGGGATCCTACGAGCAGTACTTC. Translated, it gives CASSQEEAGSYEQYF.